Listed here is a single T cell receptor (beta chain). Its antigen specificity is not known. The input lacks base qualities; no much larger clone sits a single base away. This sample is drawn from a study of blood T cells in healthy people across ages (dated by TCRdb to about 2015). Background for the entire study: Template switching captured roughly one uniquely barcoded TCR beta cDNA molecule per two T cells in model experiments. To track age-related changes in TCR beta repertoire diversity, the study relied on deep sequencing normalized with unique cDNA molecular identifiers. The donors were divided into four age groups: young (average roughly 17 years), middle-aged (approximately 39), aged (approximately 62) and long-lived (about 80). Donors of different ages were randomly distributed across sequencing lanes to avoid experimental bias. The study analyzed two additional independent replicas of 1 million unique cDNA reads from the same blood draw for two donors, one aged 18 to 29 and one aged 80 or older.

Receptor libraries were prepared by 5' RACE. Sequencing was carried out with an Illumina HiSeq 2500. A second PCR of 7 to 11 cycles was run with a J-beta primer mix and a sample-barcoded 5' primer. A unique molecular identifier was introduced onto each TCR beta cDNA molecule by a template-switch 5' adaptor carrying 12 random nucleotides. Each sample yielded at least 2.5 million CDR3-containing paired-end reads. All of the RNA was converted into first-strand cDNA using the Mint cDNA synthesis kit, with a TRBC-specific oligonucleotide serving as the primer. Following uracil-DNA glycosylase treatment, all cDNA underwent a first 18-cycle PCR with the universal primers M1SS and BC2_uni_R. In the source study's methods: Normalization of each sample was performed by random selection of 1 million high-quality reads, each carrying a distinct molecular identifier. Reads sharing molecular identifiers were discarded rather than binned into consensus sequences. MiTCR, with a Q25 quality threshold and the strictest error-elimination algorithm, was used for CDR3 identification, clonotype clustering and error correction. A nonparametric unseen species model with Euler transformation was used to estimate lower-bound total TCR beta diversity. TCRdb reprocessed the public reads (quality trimming at Q25 with fastp, clone calling with MiXCR) and kept in-frame beta chains. Here each entry gathers all rows of one CDR3 protein and keeps the most common genes and DNA. The V and J calls, along with clone size, are taken from TCRdb and not from the paper's own processing. The sample records about 1,800,000 distinct CDR3 sequences, under 30% of which are singletons. The ten biggest clones cover less than 9.5% of the sample.

Systemically healthy Caucasian individuals from Russia, 35 to 50 in total and aged about 6 to 90 years, were included as donors. Each donor gave 9 to 10 milliliters of peripheral blood, collected into EDTA-treated Vacutainer tubes. PBMCs were isolated by Ficoll-Paque density-gradient centrifugation, with at least 6 million obtained per sample. Trizol reagent was used to extract total RNA from PBMCs, with at least 6 micrograms per sample. For every donor, an aliquot of PBMCs went through flow cytometry to measure the percentages of naive CD45RAhigh/CD27high T cells. The paper as a whole reports these results and caveats: Estimates of total diversity based on one million sequenced T cells were considered lower bounds and underestimates. Compared with the aged group, more naive CD4+ T cells, fewer expanded clones and increased TCR diversity were shown by the long-lived group, suggesting age selection. Bulk unsorted PBMC profiling prevented conclusive comparison of naive and antigen-experienced compartments. Because donor CMV infection status was unknown, age-related changes in expanded clonotypes were potentially confounded. As age increased, observed TCR beta diversity per million T cells dropped in a roughly linear way, and a significant reduction was already evident by age 40. Observed TCR beta diversity correlated strongly with the percentage of naive T cells measured by flow cytometry.

Counted from cysteine to phenylalanine, this CDR3 has 17 amino acids. Only CDR3 DNA is held: 51 bases, read in frame from base 1. After removal of 5 bases from V and 2 bases from J, the junction retains 7 bases not matched to a gene. Sequences were obtained from blood. The rearrangement joined TRBV12-3 or TRBV12-4 to TRBJ2-6, with 9 bases matching TRBD1. This clonotype was sampled from a woman between 25 and 40 years old in good health. The DNA sequence reads TGTGCCAGCAGTCTCCCGGGACAGGGAACTGGGGCCAACGTCCTGACTTTC. Translated, it gives CASSLPGQGTGANVLTF.